The next 21 T cell receptor beta chains were all read from a single sample in a study of neurological immune-mediated disorders. TCRdb reprocessed the 5' RACE reads with MiXCR, giving one entry per CDR3 protein. The sample contains about 52,000 distinct CDR3 sequences, more than 3% of which appear only once. The sequenced material came from PBMCs. Source of these receptors: a man aged 30 to 45 with multiple sclerosis.

This clonotype was detected ten times or more. The rearrangement uses TRBV9 and TRBJ2-1; D might be TRBD2 (6 bases). V shed 0 bases and J shed 8 bases, with 15 bases lying between them. The CDR3 runs 15 residues. Per germline, CDR1 SGDLS and CDR2 YYNGEE. CDR3 nucleotides: TGTGCCAGCAGCGTAGACGGGAGTTTCCAGGATGAGCAGTTCTTC. It is translated as CASSVDGSFQDEQFF.

This rearrangement joins TRBV15 to TRBJ1-3; D ambiguous. CDR1 is LNHNV and CDR2 is YYDKDF in the germline V gene (reference sequence). The CDR3 runs to 15 residues. V shed 1 base and J shed 0 bases, with 7 bases lying between them. The DNA of the CDR3 is TGTGCCACCAGCAGAGTCCCCGGCTCTGGAAACACCATATATTTT. Encoded protein: CATSRVPGSGNTIYF.

This clonotype showed up many times. The rearrangement uses TRBV28 and TRBJ1-3, with no clear D. Between the trimmed V and J ends, which lost 7 bases and 0 bases, there was a span of 10 bases. The CDR3 consists of 14 residues. Germline-derived CDR1 and CDR2 are MDHEN and SYDVKM. The CDR3 protein is CASIEGLSGNTIYF. For the CDR3, the DNA is TGTGCCAGCATCGAGGGTCTCTCTGGAAACACCATATATTTT.

This clonotype occurred many times. The chain carries TRBV7-9 and TRBJ2-2; D ambiguous. The CDR3 loop spans 15 amino acids. Germline loops: CDR1 SEHNR, CDR2 FQNEAQ (reference sequence). V lost 0 bases, J lost 2 bases, and 7 bases lay in between. The CDR3 loop reads CASSLATANTGELFF. The CDR3 DNA follows: TGTGCCAGCAGCTTAGCCACCGCCAACACCGGGGAGCTGTTTTTT.

Many counts were recorded for this clonotype. The V and J genes are TRBV29-1 and TRBJ2-2, with a tentative D call TRBD2 (5 bases). The germline V gene has CDR1 SQVTM and CDR2 ANQGSEA. The CDR3 is 13 residues long. Deletions cut 3 bases from V and 7 bases from J, with 12 bases between. The CDR3 sequence is CSVDIGSHGELFF. CDR3 nucleotide sequence: TGCAGCGTTGATATAGGGAGTCACGGGGAGCTGTTTTTT.

In this sample, this clonotype turned up many times. The chain recombines TRBV5-4 with TRBJ2-5; D may be TRBD1 (5 bases). V lost 1 base and J lost 4, with 8 bases in between. Germline-derived CDR1 and CDR2 are SGHNT and YYREEE (reference sequence). The CDR3 runs to 13 residues. CDR3 nucleotides: TGTGCCAGCAGCTTGCAGGGTTTAGAGACCCAGTACTTC. Protein sequence: CASSLQGLETQYF.

This clonotype has at least ten counts. The chain has TRBV5-1 and TRBJ1-1; D not certain. The CDR3 loop spans 14 amino acids. Germline lookup yields CDR1 SGHRS and CDR2 YFSETQ. Trimming stripped 5 bases from V and 4 bases from J, with 15 bases between. In DNA form, the CDR3 reads TGCGCCAGCAGGGGGTCACAGACTTTCACTGAAGCTTTCTTT. Its protein is CASRGSQTFTEAFF.

This clonotype has at least ten counts. The rearrangement uses TRBV29-1 and TRBJ1-2; TRBD1 is a possible D gene (5 bases). This CDR3 contains 15 residues. V shed 7 bases and J shed 6 bases, with 24 bases lying between them. CDR1 is SQVTM and CDR2 is ANQGSEA in the germline V gene. The CDR3 loop is CSGGDETGNGDGYTF. The DNA of the CDR3 is TGCAGCGGGGGGGACGAGACCGGGAACGGGGATGGCTACACCTTC.

This clonotype was detected many times. The J gene is TRBJ1-1, the V gene TRBV20-1; 10 bases are shared with TRBD1. CDR1 is DFQATT and CDR2 is SNEGSKA in the germline V gene (reference sequence). This CDR3 comprises 14 residues. With 8 bases clipped from V and 3 bases from J, the junction kept 9 bases outside the gene matches. As DNA, the CDR3 is TGCAGTTCATCGACAGGGGGCGCGTACACTGAAGCTTTCTTT. Translated, it gives CSSSTGGAYTEAFF.

This clonotype was seen only a few times. This rearrangement joins TRBV20-1 to TRBJ2-7, with D maybe TRBD2 (6 bases). V lost 4 bases to trimming and J lost 1 base, with 11 bases between them. Germline V gene sequence: CDR1 DFQATT, CDR2 SNEGSKA (reference sequence). The CDR3 has 13 amino acids. The CDR3 protein is CSATPSDSYEQYF. The CDR3 DNA reads TGCAGTGCTACCCCTAGCGATTCCTACGAGCAGTACTTC.

This clonotype occurred many times. CDR3 DNA: TGTGCCAGCAGTTTACCGGGACAGAACACTGAAGCTTTCTTT. Its protein is CASSLPGQNTEAFF. The chain has TRBV12-3 or TRBV12-4 and TRBJ1-1; a weak D match, TRBD1 (6 bases). Deletions cut 2 bases from V and 1 base from J, with 8 bases between. The CDR3 length is 14 residues.

This clonotype was counted many times. This rearrangement joins TRBV5-1 to TRBJ2-7; possibly TRBD1 for D (6 bases). The germline V and J ends were trimmed by 0 bases and 0 bases, with 7 bases remaining between them. The CDR3 sequence is 14 residues long. Germline V lookup: CDR1 SGHRS, CDR2 YFSETQ. The CDR3 region is CASSLGQASYEQYF. CDR3 sequence (DNA): TGCGCCAGCAGCTTGGGACAGGCCTCCTACGAGCAGTACTTC.

V gene TRBV1 combines with J gene TRBJ1-1; the table's D call TRBD1 went unverified against the DNA. TRBV1 is flagged as a pseudogene. CDR3 length: 10 amino acids. The CDR3 sequence: CTSRGTEAFF. CDR3 DNA sequence: TGCACCTCCCGGGGCACTGAAGCTTTCTTT.

Notes on this clonotype: A much larger clone lies a single base off, so this may be a read error. The chain has TRBV28 and TRBJ1-5; D not resolved. CDR1 MDHEN and CDR2 SYDVKM come from the germline V gene. The CDR3 spans 12 residues. CDR3 region: CASSLTALRVNF. The CDR3 nucleotides read TGTGCCAGCAGTTTGACGGCCCTTCGGGTGAATTTT.

This clonotype was observed at least ten times. The chain carries TRBV6-5 and TRBJ2-5; unclear D gene. Trimming pared 5 bases from V and 0 bases from J, leaving 10 bases between. The germline V gene encodes CDR1 MNHEY and CDR2 SVGAGI. The length of the CDR3 is 14 residues. CDR3 bases: TGTGCCAGCAGTCGGCGCAGATACCAAGAGACCCAGTACTTC. As protein: CASSRRRYQETQYF.

At least ten counts were recorded for this clonotype. The chain couples TRBV20-1 to TRBJ1-2; 7 bases agree with TRBD1. The CDR3 length is 13 residues. V dropped 3 bases and J dropped 2; count of bases not matched to a gene: 3. CDR1 is DFQATT and CDR2 is SNEGSKA in the germline V gene (reference sequence). The CDR3 DNA is TGCAGTGCTAGCCCACAGGGGAACTATGGCTACACCTTC. Translated, it gives CSASPQGNYGYTF.

There are many counts of this clonotype. The V and J genes are TRBV3-1 and TRBJ2-3; 10 bases are shared with TRBD2. Per the germline V gene, CDR1 is LGHDT and CDR2 is YNNKEL (reference sequence). The V and J ends lost 4 bases and 3 bases, in that order; junction bases with no gene match: 4. The CDR3 length is 15 residues. The CDR3 protein is CASSRSGGRTDTQYF. CDR3 coding DNA: TGTGCCAGCAGCCGTAGCGGGGGGAGAACAGATACGCAGTATTTT.

The V and J genes are TRBV7-9 and TRBJ2-1; 10 nucleotides agree with TRBD2. This CDR3 region has 16 residues. Germline lookup yields CDR1 SEHNR and CDR2 FQNEAQ (reference sequence). Losses at the gene ends were 2 bases for V and 3 bases for J; bases not matched to a gene: 4. This CDR3 is CASSLTLAGFYNEQFF. The DNA for the CDR3 is TGTGCCAGCAGCTTAACACTAGCGGGGTTCTACAATGAGCAGTTCTTC. The variable domain in full, with the rest retrieved from reference TRBV7-9 and TRBJ2-1, is DTGVSQNPRHKITKRGQNVTFRCDPISEHNRLYWYRQTLGQGPEFLTYFQNEAQLEKSRLLSDRFSAERPKGSFSTLEIQRTEQGDSAMYLCASSLTLAGFYNEQFFGPGTRLTVL.

This clonotype was seen at least ten times. The V gene is TRBV12-3 or TRBV12-4, the J gene TRBJ1-1; no firm D call. The V end lost 8 bases, the J end lost 3 bases, and 13 bases lay between the germline ends. The CDR3 length is 13 residues. The CDR3 spells CASRSFSDTEAFF. The CDR3 DNA reads as TGTGCCAGCCGTAGTTTTTCAGACACTGAAGCTTTCTTT.

This clonotype was picked up many times. The chain recombines TRBV6-5 with TRBJ2-3, with D tentatively TRBD2 (7 bases). Germline V gene sequence: CDR1 MNHEY, CDR2 SVGAGI. The V end lost 8 bases, the J end lost 7 bases, and 19 bases lay between the germline ends. The CDR3 totals 14 residues. The CDR3 DNA is TGTGCCAGCGGGTTGGGGGGGGGCTTAAATACGCAGTATTTT. It encodes CASGLGGGLNTQYF.

Remarks on this clonotype: The junction departs from the called germline gene at one end, perhaps through a read error. The rearrangement joins TRBV6-1 to TRBJ1-5; D perhaps matches TRBD1 (5 bases). Germline V CDR1 and CDR2: MNHNS, SASEGT. The CDR3 has 15 residues. DNA for the CDR3: TGTGCCAGCAGTGAAGGAAGGGACCTGGGTCAGCCCCAGAATTTT. Its protein is CASSEGRDLGQPQNF.